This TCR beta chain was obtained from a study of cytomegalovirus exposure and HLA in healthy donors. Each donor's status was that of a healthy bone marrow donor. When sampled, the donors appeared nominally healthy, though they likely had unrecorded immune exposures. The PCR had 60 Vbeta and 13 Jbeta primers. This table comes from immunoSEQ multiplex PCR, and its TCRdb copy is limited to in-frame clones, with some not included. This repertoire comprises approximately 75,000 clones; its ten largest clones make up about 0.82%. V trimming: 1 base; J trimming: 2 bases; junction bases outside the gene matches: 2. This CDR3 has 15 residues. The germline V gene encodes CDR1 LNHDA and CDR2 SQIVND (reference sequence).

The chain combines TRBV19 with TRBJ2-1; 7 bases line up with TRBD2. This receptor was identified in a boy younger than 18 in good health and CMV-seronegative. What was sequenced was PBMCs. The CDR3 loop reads CASSIGLAAYNEQFF. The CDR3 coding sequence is TGTGCCAGTAGTATAGGGCTAGCGGCCTACAATGAGCAGTTCTTC.